This TCR beta chain was captured in a study of T cells in women clearing cervical HPV infection listed by TCRdb under 2018. About the full investigation: Cases were under 30 women with histologically confirmed HPV16-related CIN3 or worse, including a couple of invasive cancers. A median age of nearly 35 years was observed in cases versus 38 in controls, and no significant differences in baseline characteristics were found. This exploratory proof-of-principle case-control study, nested within the Guanacaste HPV Natural History Study in Costa Rica, compared TCR repertoires among women with different cervical HPV16 outcomes. The 20 to 25 controls were women who cleared a single incident HPV16 infection within 12 months without developing precancer or cancer. Since HLA typing was available for only a few women, HLA type could not be ruled out as a confounder. The parent cohort enrolled around 9,800 women aged 18 or older in Guanacaste, Costa Rica, during about 1993 to 1994 and followed them for about 7 years. Blood from cases was collected at the visit at which the lesion was first identified, whereas blood from controls was collected once infection was no longer detected. As quality controls, five blinded duplicates were added to each group, bringing the total to roughly 60 samples made up of approximately 50 participants and about 10 replicates. Cases and controls were matched on year of sample collection and on age within five years. For cases, a median interval of roughly 150 days, with an interquartile range of about 90 to 210 days, was observed between lesion detection and blood sampling.

A note on this clone: Its antigen is unknown.

Every participant had a single incident cervical HPV16 infection, and women with prevalent HPV16 infections were excluded. Cervical HPV DNA was detected by MY09/MY11 PCR, and genotyping was performed by dot-blot hybridization. Roughly 15 mL of heparinized blood was centrifuged, after which the buffy coat was aliquoted, frozen at -30 degrees C, and then stored at -80 degrees C. Genomic DNA was extracted from buffy coat specimens using QIAGEN kits. Paper-wide results and their limitations: Across sequencing depths, CIN3+ cases showed significantly higher TCR repertoire richness than controls, but evenness did not differ between the groups. Random forest classifiers that combined richness and V gene abundances separated cases from controls with an estimated AUC of less than 0.85. Whether associations preceded infection or resulted from infection could not be shown with the cross-sectional design, and effector/memory subsets and HPV-specific T cells were not isolated. Because the number of T cells in each sample was unknown, differences in richness could reflect differing T-cell content rather than repertoire biology.

TCR beta CDR3 regions were amplified by multiplex PCR from an average of roughly 1,200 ng genomic DNA per sample using the immunoSEQ assay. To correct primer bias, the assay used a complete synthetic TCR repertoire to set an amplification baseline. The amplicons were sequenced using the Illumina platform. Processing in the source paper ran as follows. Error correction of the sequences involved clustering with frequency ratios plus a modified nearest-neighbor algorithm, after which the sequences were analyzed in the immunoSEQ Analyzer using IMGT gene definitions. At each rarefaction depth, TCR richness and evenness were averaged across 20 rarefaction repeats, and any sample with fewer sequences than the depth was left out. Wilcoxon rank sum tests with FDR correction were used to compare relative abundances of V, D and J genes between the groups. For the blinded duplicates, the intraclass correlation was 90% to 97% for TCR richness and averaged about 76% across some 66 gene segments. Imported from immuneACCESS, the table was reduced by TCRdb to in-frame sequences with V and J called. These copies leave out some clones; in studies compared against another copy, an unresolved V gene accounts for under half, and the cause of the remainder is not known. That table gives V, J and clone size, and the DNA gave D and trimming. The data table for this sample lists 25,000 to 35,000 clones. The ten biggest clones cover around a sixth of the sample.

This clonotype was obtained from a woman between 18 and 70 years old with a cervical HPV16 infection that either progressed to CIN3+ or cleared (not recorded which). Sequencing was done on a sample of blood buffy coat.

The sequenced CDR3 bases are TGTGCCAGCGGAACCGGGACTCCCCAAGAGACC. Translated, this gives CASGTGTPQET. The CDR3, in full, reads CASGTGTPQETQYF. The V and J segments used are TRBV5-5 and TRBJ2-5; TRBD2 is possibly the D segment (6 matching bases). The read ends 3 residues shy of where the CDR3 ends; the end is completed using the germline J gene. Between the V and J ends, shortened by 7 bases and 1 base respectively, the junction contains 14 bases. Based on the germline V gene (reference sequence), the CDR1 and CDR2 sequences are SGHKS and YYEKEE. Its CDR3 holds 14 amino acids, cysteine through phenylalanine. Sequencing covers 33 bases of the CDR3, shown here with the frame starting at base 1.